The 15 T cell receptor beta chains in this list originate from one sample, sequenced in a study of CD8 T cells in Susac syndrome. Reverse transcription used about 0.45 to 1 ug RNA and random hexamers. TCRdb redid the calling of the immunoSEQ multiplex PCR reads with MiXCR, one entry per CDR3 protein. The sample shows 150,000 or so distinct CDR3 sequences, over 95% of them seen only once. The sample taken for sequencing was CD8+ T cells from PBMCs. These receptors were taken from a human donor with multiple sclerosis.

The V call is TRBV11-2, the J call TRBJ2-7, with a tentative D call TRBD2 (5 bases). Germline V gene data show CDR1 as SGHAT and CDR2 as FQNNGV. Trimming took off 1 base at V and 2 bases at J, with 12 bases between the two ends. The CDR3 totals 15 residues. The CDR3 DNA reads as TGTGCCAGCAGCTTAGGGTCTACTAGGGCCTACGAGCAGTACTTC. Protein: CASSLGSTRAYEQYF.

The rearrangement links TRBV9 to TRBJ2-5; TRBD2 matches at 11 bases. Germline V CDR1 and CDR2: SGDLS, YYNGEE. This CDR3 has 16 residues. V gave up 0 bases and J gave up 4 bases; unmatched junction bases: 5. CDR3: CASSVEATSGGETQYF. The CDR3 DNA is TGTGCCAGCAGCGTAGAGGCTACTAGCGGGGGAGAGACCCAGTACTTC.

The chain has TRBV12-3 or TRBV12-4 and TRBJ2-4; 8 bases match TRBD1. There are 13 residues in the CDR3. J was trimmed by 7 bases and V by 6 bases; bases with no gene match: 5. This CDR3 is CASSPGQANIQYF. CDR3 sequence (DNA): TGTGCCAGCAGCCCGGGACAGGCGAACATTCAGTACTTC.

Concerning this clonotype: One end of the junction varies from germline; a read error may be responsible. In DNA, the CDR3 is TGTGCCAGTAGTGTAGGCACCAGGGCCGCCCTCTTT. This encodes CASSVGTRAALF. The chain couples TRBV19 to TRBJ1-1; tentatively, D is TRBD1 (5 bases). CDR3 length: 12 amino acids. Germline V gene sequence: CDR1 LNHDA, CDR2 SQIVND (reference sequence).

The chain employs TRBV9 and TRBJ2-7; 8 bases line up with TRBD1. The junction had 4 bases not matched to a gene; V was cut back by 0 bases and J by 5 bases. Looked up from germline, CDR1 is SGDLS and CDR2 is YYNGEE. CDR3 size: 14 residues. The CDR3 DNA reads TGTGCCAGCAGCGTAGGGTCAGGGGGCGACGAGCAGTACTTC. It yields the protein CASSVGSGGDEQYF.

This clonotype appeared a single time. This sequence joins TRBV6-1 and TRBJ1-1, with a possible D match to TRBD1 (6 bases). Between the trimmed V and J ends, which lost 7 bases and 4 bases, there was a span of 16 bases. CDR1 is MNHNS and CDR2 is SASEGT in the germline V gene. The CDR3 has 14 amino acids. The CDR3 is CASTEGGLGTEAFF. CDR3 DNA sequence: TGTGCCAGCACGGAGGGGGGGCTGGGCACTGAAGCTTTCTTT.

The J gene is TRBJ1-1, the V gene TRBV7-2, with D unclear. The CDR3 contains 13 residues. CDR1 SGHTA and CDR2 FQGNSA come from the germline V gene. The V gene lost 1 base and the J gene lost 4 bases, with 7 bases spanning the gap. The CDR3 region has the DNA TGTGCCAGCAGCTTAGGAGAGCGCACTGAAGCTTTCTTT. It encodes CASSLGERTEAFF.

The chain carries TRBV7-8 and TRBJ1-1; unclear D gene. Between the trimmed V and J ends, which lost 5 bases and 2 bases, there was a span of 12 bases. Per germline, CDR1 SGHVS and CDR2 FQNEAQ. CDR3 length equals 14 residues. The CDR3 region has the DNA TGTGCCAGCAGCCCGGGCCCTTATAACACTGAAGCTTTCTTT. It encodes CASSPGPYNTEAFF. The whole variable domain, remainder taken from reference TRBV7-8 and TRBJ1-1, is GAGVSQSPRYKVAKRGQDVALRCDPISGHVSLFWYQQALGQGPEFLTYFQNEAQLDKSGLPSDRFFAERPEGSVSTLKIQRTQQEDSAVYLCASSPGPYNTEAFFGQGTRLTVV.

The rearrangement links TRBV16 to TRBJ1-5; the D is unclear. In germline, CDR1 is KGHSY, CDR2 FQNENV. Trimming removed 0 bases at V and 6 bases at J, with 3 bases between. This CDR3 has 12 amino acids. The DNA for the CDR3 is TGTGCCAGCAGCCAATCGAGTCAGCCCCAGCATTTT. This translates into CASSQSSQPQHF.

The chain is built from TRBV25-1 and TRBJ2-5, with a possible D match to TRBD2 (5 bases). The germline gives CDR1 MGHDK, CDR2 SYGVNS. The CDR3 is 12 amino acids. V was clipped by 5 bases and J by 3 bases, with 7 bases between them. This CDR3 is CASSPGEETQYF. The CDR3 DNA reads TGTGCCAGCAGTCCCGGGGAAGAGACCCAGTACTTC.

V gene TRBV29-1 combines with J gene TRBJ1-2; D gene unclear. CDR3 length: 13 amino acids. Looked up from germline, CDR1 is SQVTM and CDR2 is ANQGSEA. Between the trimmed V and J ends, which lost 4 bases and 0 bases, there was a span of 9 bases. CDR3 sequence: CSVVMGTNYGYTF. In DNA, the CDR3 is TGCAGCGTTGTTATGGGGACTAACTATGGCTACACCTTC.

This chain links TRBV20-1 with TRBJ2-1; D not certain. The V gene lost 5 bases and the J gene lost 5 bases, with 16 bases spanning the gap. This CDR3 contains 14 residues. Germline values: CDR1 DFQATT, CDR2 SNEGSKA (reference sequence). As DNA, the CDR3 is TGCAGTGCTCGATTCCTTGAGACCCACAATGAGCAGTTCTTC. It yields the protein CSARFLETHNEQFF.

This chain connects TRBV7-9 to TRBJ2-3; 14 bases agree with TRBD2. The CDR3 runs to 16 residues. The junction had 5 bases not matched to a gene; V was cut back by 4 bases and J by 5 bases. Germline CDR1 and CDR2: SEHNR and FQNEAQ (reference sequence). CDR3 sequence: CASSSTSGGDGDTQYF. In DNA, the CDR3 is TGTGCCAGCAGCTCGACTAGCGGGGGGGACGGAGATACGCAGTATTTT. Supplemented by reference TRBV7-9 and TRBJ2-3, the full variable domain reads DTGVSQNPRHKITKRGQNVTFRCDPISEHNRLYWYRQTLGQGPEFLTYFQNEAQLEKSRLLSDRFSAERPKGSFSTLEIQRTEQGDSAMYLCASSSTSGGDGDTQYFGPGTRLTVL.

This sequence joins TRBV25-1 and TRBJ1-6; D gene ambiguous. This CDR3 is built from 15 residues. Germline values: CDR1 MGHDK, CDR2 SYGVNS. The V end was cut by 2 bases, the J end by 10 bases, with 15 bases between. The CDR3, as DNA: TGTGCCAGCAGTGAAACCCGCATGGTCAGCTCACCCCTCCACTTT. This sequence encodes CASSETRMVSSPLHF. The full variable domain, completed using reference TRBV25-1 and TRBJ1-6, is EADIYQTPRYLVIGTGKKITLECSQTMGHDKMYWYQQDPGMELHLIHYSYGVNSTEKGDLSSESTVSRIRTEHFPLTLESARPSHTSQYLCASSETRMVSSPLHFGNGTRLTVT.

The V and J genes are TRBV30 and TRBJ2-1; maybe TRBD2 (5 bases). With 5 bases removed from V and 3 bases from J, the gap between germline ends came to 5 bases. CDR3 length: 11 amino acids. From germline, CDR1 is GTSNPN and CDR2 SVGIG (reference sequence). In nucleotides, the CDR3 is TGTGCCTGGGACTACTACAATGAGCAGTTCTTC. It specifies CAWDYYNEQFF.